The subject of this entry is one T cell receptor beta chain. TCR beta CDR3 regions were amplified from RNA transcripts. First-round RT-PCR of the TCR CDR3 relied on the HTBI primer set. TCRdb processed the multiplex PCR reads anew with MiXCR; each CDR3 protein has one entry. This table holds 660,000 or so distinct CDR3 sequences, 20% to 25% found once. Subjects with ophthalmopathy showed a Clinical Activity Score no lower than 3, a NOSPECS grade no lower than 4, and a duration shorter than 3 months. Patients having uncontrolled infection, another autoimmune disease, pregnancy or lactation were not included. Thyroid ultrasound and orbital computed tomography, with clinical symptoms and serum thyroxine and TRAb, informed diagnoses. Germline values: CDR1 DFQATT, CDR2 SNEGSKA (reference sequence). The trim removed 5 bases at V and 6 bases at J, leaving 13 bases unmatched. The CDR3 runs 14 residues. The data derive from a study of T cells in Graves' hyperthyroidism and ophthalmopathy. Study information: Any treatment followed the collection of peripheral blood at initial diagnosis.

This clonotype was sampled from a man aged 30 to 39 with Graves' ophthalmopathy. The chain recombines TRBV20-1 with TRBJ2-7; 7 bases map to TRBD1. Sequencing input: blood. CDR3 residues: CSAPSGLRTGEQYF. The CDR3 DNA reads as TGCAGTGCTCCCTCAGGCCTCCGGACAGGCGAGCAGTACTTC.